This passage covers 27 T cell receptor beta chains from one sample sequenced in a study of T cell responses to AZD1222 COVID-19 vaccine. The assay was immunoSEQ multiplex PCR, and TCRdb's table has in-frame clones only and misses some. The table includes 68,000 or so clones, about 80% detected once. This sample comprised peripheral blood, obtained on day 0 of AZD1222 vaccination. The receptors were gathered from an adult in good health.

The chain joins TRBV6-5 to TRBJ1-1; the D is unclear. V lost 6 bases, J lost 2 bases, and 4 bases lay in between. This CDR3 is 11 amino acids long. The germline CDR1 and CDR2 sequences are MNHEY and SVGAGI. CDR3 sequence reads: CASRGNTEAFF. The CDR3 nucleotides are TGTGCCAGCAGGGGTAACACTGAAGCTTTCTTT.

The chain recombines TRBV7-9 with TRBJ1-2; TRBD1 is a possible D gene (5 bases). V shed 1 base and J shed 3 bases, with 6 bases lying between them. The CDR3 totals 13 residues. The germline CDR1 and CDR2 sequences are SEHNR and FQNEAQ (reference sequence). The CDR3 sequence is CASSLEQDYGYTF. The CDR3 DNA sequence: TGTGCCAGCAGCTTAGAACAGGACTATGGCTACACCTTC.

This chain connects TRBV6-2 or TRBV6-3 to TRBJ1-2; D call uncertain. Germline V gene sequence: CDR1 MNHEY, CDR2 SVGEGT. The CDR3 totals 12 residues. The V and J ends lost 2 bases and 8 bases respectively, with 9 bases between them. The CDR3 loop is CASSYEARGYTF. The DNA for the CDR3 is TGTGCCAGCAGTTACGAGGCTAGAGGCTACACCTTC.

The rearrangement joins TRBV29-1 to TRBJ2-2; 12 positions match TRBD2. The germline CDR1 and CDR2 sequences are SQVTM and ANQGSEA. The CDR3 length is 19 residues. V gave up 6 bases and J gave up 4 bases; unmatched junction bases: 18. The CDR3 bases are TGCAGCGTAAAGGGACTAGCGGGCAAATGGGGTTCGAGCACCGGGGAGCTGTTTTTT. Its protein product is CSVKGLAGKWGSSTGELFF.

The CDR3 DNA follows: TGTGCCAGCTTCGGAGCGGGGGTACAAGAGACCCAGTACTTC. Its translation: CASFGAGVQETQYF. The genes are TRBV2 and TRBJ2-5; 8 bases line up with TRBD2. CDR1 is SNHLY and CDR2 is FYNNEI in the germline V gene. J was trimmed by 2 bases and V by 8 bases; bases with no gene match: 7. This CDR3 region has 14 residues.

The chain combines TRBV11-2 with TRBJ1-1; a possible D gene is TRBD1 (6 bases). The CDR3 runs to 16 residues. V dropped 5 bases and J dropped 5 bases, with 21 bases sitting between them. CDR1 SGHAT and CDR2 FQNNGV come from the germline V gene. Written as DNA, the CDR3 is TGTGCCAGCAGCCCAATTCGAGCAGGGGTAGGAACTGAAGCTTTCTTT. Translating gives CASSPIRAGVGTEAFF.

The chain is built from TRBV19 and TRBJ2-1; weak D call: TRBD2 (6 bases). The CDR3 extends over 15 amino acids. Trimming took off 7 bases at V and 3 bases at J, with 16 bases between the two ends. Germline V CDR1 and CDR2: LNHDA, SQIVND (reference sequence). The DNA of the CDR3 is TGTGCCAGTAAAAACGGGGCGGGGAGCTACAATGAGCAGTTCTTC. Its translation is CASKNGAGSYNEQFF.

The chain couples TRBV9 to TRBJ2-7, with unresolved D. Trimming removed 0 bases from V and 6 bases from J, with 7 bases in between. This CDR3 is built from 12 residues. Germline loops: CDR1 SGDLS, CDR2 YYNGEE. CDR3 region: CASSVASSEQYF. The CDR3 DNA sequence: TGTGCCAGCAGCGTAGCTAGTTCCGAGCAGTACTTC.

The chain combines TRBV10-3 with TRBJ1-2; 7 bases map to TRBD1. This CDR3 spans 16 amino acids. V dropped 3 bases and J dropped 8; count of bases not matched to a gene: 15. CDR1 and CDR2 from the germline V gene are ENHRY and SYGVKD. The CDR3 here is CAISEPLGQEGRGYTF. CDR3 sequence (DNA): TGTGCCATCAGTGAACCCCTTGGACAGGAGGGTCGAGGCTACACCTTC.

The chain couples TRBV27 to TRBJ2-1; 11 nucleotides match TRBD2. Germline loops: CDR1 MNHEY, CDR2 SMNVEV (reference sequence). The CDR3 consists of 15 residues. V trimming: 6 bases; J trimming: 5 bases; junction bases outside the gene matches: 6. In DNA form, the CDR3 reads TGTGCCAGCAGCCCCGGGACTAGCGGAAACAATGAGCAGTTCTTC. As protein: CASSPGTSGNNEQFF.

This sequence joins TRBV2 and TRBJ2-7; TRBD2 matches at 7 bases. V was clipped by 3 bases and J by 4 bases; unmatched bases: 6. The CDR3 has 14 amino acids. CDR1 SNHLY and CDR2 FYNNEI come from the germline V gene. CDR3 region: CASSDLAVTYEQYF. The DNA for the CDR3 is TGTGCCAGCAGTGATCTAGCGGTGACATACGAGCAGTACTTC.

The gene calls are TRBV13 and TRBJ1-2; 8 bases are shared with TRBD1. Germline lookup yields CDR1 PRHDT and CDR2 FYEKMQ (reference sequence). The CDR3 sequence is 16 residues long. The ends lost 5 bases at V and 7 bases at J; junction bases unmatched: 15. In DNA, the CDR3 is TGTGCCAGCAGCCTAAGGTATCGGTCAGGGGGCCTTGGCTACACCTTC. Protein: CASSLRYRSGGLGYTF.

The rearrangement joins TRBV30 to TRBJ2-5, with D unclear. The CDR3 is made up of 14 amino acids. V lost 3 bases and J lost 2, with 13 bases in between. In germline, CDR1 is GTSNPN, CDR2 SVGIG (reference sequence). The CDR3 here is CAWRSPPNQETQYF. The CDR3 DNA is TGTGCCTGGAGGAGTCCACCGAATCAAGAGACCCAGTACTTC.

The chain links TRBV2 to TRBJ2-3, with 7 bases that match TRBD2. Per the germline V gene, CDR1 is SNHLY and CDR2 is FYNNEI. Trimming removed 5 bases from V and 6 bases from J; junction bases left unmatched: 11. CDR3 length: 15 amino acids. DNA for the CDR3: TGTGCCAGCAGTTCCGAAGGACTAGTCGGGGATACGCAGTATTTT. Protein sequence: CASSSEGLVGDTQYF.

This clone was seen only once. This chain connects TRBV23-1 to TRBJ2-3; no clear D gene. TRBV23-1 has ORF status, its function being uncertain. There are 15 residues in the CDR3. The V end was cut by 0 bases, the J end by 1 base, with 8 bases between. Here the CDR3 DNA reads TGCGCCAGCAGTCAATCGGGTGGGGGCACAGATACGCAGTATTTT. Amino acid sequence: CASSQSGGGTDTQYF.

This rearrangement joins TRBV5-1 to TRBJ2-3; D is possibly TRBD2 (5 bases). Germline assignment: CDR1 SGHRS and CDR2 YFSETQ. Trimming pared 2 bases from V and 4 bases from J, leaving 11 bases between. This CDR3 has 14 amino acids. The CDR3 DNA reads as TGCGCCAGCAGCTTATTAACTAGGGCAGATACGCAGTATTTT. Translation gives CASSLLTRADTQYF.

V and J are TRBV2 and TRBJ2-3; TRBD2 aligns across 8 bases. Trimming at V came to 5 bases and at J to 2 bases, leaving 6 bases not matched to a gene. In germline, CDR1 is SNHLY, CDR2 FYNNEI. CDR3 length: 15 residues. CDR3 in amino acids: CASSRGTRDTDTQYF. The CDR3 DNA reads as TGTGCCAGCAGTCGAGGGACTAGAGACACAGATACGCAGTATTTT.

This clone appeared once. The V gene is TRBV9, the J gene TRBJ2-1; D is unresolved. CDR1 and CDR2 (germline): SGDLS, YYNGEE. Trimming stripped 0 bases from V and 0 bases from J, with 7 bases between. The CDR3 runs 15 residues. The CDR3 reads CASSVVGSSYNEQFF. In DNA form, the CDR3 reads TGTGCCAGCAGCGTAGTGGGTAGCTCCTACAATGAGCAGTTCTTC.

The J gene is TRBJ1-2, the V gene TRBV5-5; no firm D call. The V and J ends lost 2 bases and 2 bases respectively, with 13 bases between them. The CDR3 sequence is 15 residues long. Germline CDR1 reads SGHKS; CDR2 reads YYEKEE (reference sequence). Here the CDR3 DNA reads TGTGCCAGCAGCTTTGGGTTCGATTCCAACTATGGCTACACCTTC. Protein sequence: CASSFGFDSNYGYTF.

The V call is TRBV14, the J call TRBJ1-2; no definite D call. The germline gives CDR1 SGHDN, CDR2 FVKESK. The CDR3 runs to 13 residues. The V end was cut by 4 bases, the J end by 8 bases, with 14 bases between. CDR3 in amino acids: CASSPRLADGYTF. The CDR3 DNA follows: TGTGCCAGCAGCCCCCGACTCGCTGACGGCTACACCTTC.

This chain uses TRBV5-1 with TRBJ1-1; 9 bases match TRBD1. Germline V gene lookup returns CDR1 SGHRS and CDR2 YFSETQ. Unmatched junction bases numbered 5, after V lost 0 bases and J lost 14 bases. This CDR3 comprises 12 residues. CDR3 protein: CASSLEGQGTFF. The CDR3 nucleotides read TGCGCCAGCAGCTTGGAGGGACAGGGAACGTTCTTT.

Only one count was recorded for this clone. V and J are TRBV5-1 and TRBJ2-7, with TRBD1 matching 11 bases. J gave up 6 bases and V 4 bases, and 3 bases lay outside the gene matches. The CDR3 covers 13 residues. Germline-derived CDR1 and CDR2 are SGHRS and YFSETQ. CDR3: CASSPGQGGEQYF. DNA of the CDR3: TGCGCCAGCAGCCCGGGACAGGGGGGCGAGCAGTACTTC.

The chain couples TRBV4-1 to TRBJ1-5; D gene unclear. Trimming pared 4 bases from V and 2 bases from J, leaving 12 bases between. Germline CDR1 and CDR2: MGHRA and YSYEKL. CDR3 length equals 15 residues. The CDR3 region has the DNA TGCGCCAGCAGCCCTGTGGTGCTAGGCAATCAGCCCCAGCATTTT. Translating gives CASSPVVLGNQPQHF.

CDR3 DNA sequence: TGTGCCAGCAGGGGACTAGCGGGGTTTCATACGCAGTATTTT. Residues: CASRGLAGFHTQYF. This chain links TRBV6-5 with TRBJ2-3, with 13 bases lining up with TRBD2. Germline assignment: CDR1 MNHEY and CDR2 SVGAGI. The CDR3 sequence is 14 residues long. J lost 7 bases, V lost 6 bases, and 4 bases had no gene match.

The rearrangement links TRBV6-5 to TRBJ2-1, with D tentatively TRBD1 or TRBD2 (5 bases each). The V gene's germline CDR1 is MNHEY and CDR2 SVGAGI. This CDR3 has 16 amino acids. V dropped 0 bases and J dropped 0 bases, with 9 bases sitting between them. This CDR3 reads CASSYSPGSSYNEQFF. In nucleotides, the CDR3 is TGTGCCAGCAGTTACTCTCCAGGGAGCTCCTACAATGAGCAGTTCTTC.

This chain connects TRBV12-3 or TRBV12-4 to TRBJ2-7; D not certain. Trimming stripped 5 bases from V and 0 bases from J, with 8 bases between. The CDR3 is 13 amino acids. The CDR3 here is CASSGRSSYEQYF. CDR3 sequence (DNA): TGTGCCAGCAGTGGAAGGAGCTCCTACGAGCAGTACTTC.

V and J are TRBV6-2 or TRBV6-3 and TRBJ1-2; D remains unclear. V lost 4 bases to trimming and J lost 0 bases, with 9 bases between them. The CDR3 is made up of 14 amino acids. Looked up from germline, CDR1 is MNHEY and CDR2 is SVGEGT. CDR3: CASSLTVPNYGYTF. CDR3 DNA sequence: TGTGCCAGCAGTTTAACAGTTCCTAACTATGGCTACACCTTC.